Listed here is a single T cell receptor beta chain. V lost 1 base and J lost 7; bases outside the gene matches: 5. The germline gives CDR1 SGHTA, CDR2 FQGNSA. This CDR3 is built from 15 residues. This entry comes from a study of blood T cell repertoires in COVID-19. Study overall: Spain, Italy and the United States supplied samples that represented acute and convalescent COVID-19.

Original methodology: Estimated nucleated cell counts came from reference gene primer amplification. Profiled with immunoSEQ multiplex PCR; TCRdb holds only in-frame clones, not every one. V, J and clone size reflect that table, while D and trimming were determined from the DNA. This table has 130,000 to 150,000 clones, 70% to 85% appearing once. This clonotype was sampled from a human donor in a cohort sampled during active COVID-19. The sample was peripheral blood. The V call is TRBV7-2, the J call TRBJ2-3; the match to TRBD2 covers 10 bases. CDR3 in amino acids: CASSLGSSGGNTQYF. CDR3 bases: TGTGCCAGCAGCTTAGGCTCTAGCGGGGGAAATACGCAGTATTTT.